The clone carrying this T cell receptor (beta chain) has a single count. Its matching antigen is unknown. Between the trimmed V and J ends, which lost 4 bases and 0 bases, there was a span of 20 bases. The germline CDR1 and CDR2 sequences are SGDLS and YYNGEE. The length of the CDR3 is 18 residues. Researchers used the Oncomine TCR Beta short-read assay to sequence DNA from cultured CD4+ T cells. TCRdb reprocessed the PCR reads with MiXCR, giving one entry per CDR3 protein. The sample lists some 11,000 distinct CDR3 sequences, under 35% occurring once. These data are taken from a study of vaccination and CD4 T cells after COVID-19. At the level of the study: Post-COVID draws followed diagnosis by a median around 100 days (range 35 to 161). Overlapping spike peptides served as the stimulus for the cells. These peptides came from SARS-CoV-2 and from the common cold coronaviruses HCoV-NL63, HCoV-OC43 and HCoV-229E.

Findings and caveats of the study: The study found that a median approximately 86% of reactive clones in convalescent patients appeared only post-vaccination.

Treatment noted: approximately nine-day PBMC culture with coronavirus spike peptide pools or control peptides (ViraFEST assay). TCR sequencing followed the expansion of antigen-specific T cells with peptide pools in ViraFEST. Sequences were obtained from cultured CD4+ T cells from blood. This clonotype was obtained from a human donor with COVID-19. The chain has TRBV9 and TRBJ1-5, with D perhaps TRBD1 (5 bases). The chain's CDR3 is CASSRGGLGRNSNQPQHF. CDR3 in DNA: TGTGCCAGCAGCAGGGGTGGGTTGGGGCGAAATAGCAATCAGCCCCAGCATTTT.